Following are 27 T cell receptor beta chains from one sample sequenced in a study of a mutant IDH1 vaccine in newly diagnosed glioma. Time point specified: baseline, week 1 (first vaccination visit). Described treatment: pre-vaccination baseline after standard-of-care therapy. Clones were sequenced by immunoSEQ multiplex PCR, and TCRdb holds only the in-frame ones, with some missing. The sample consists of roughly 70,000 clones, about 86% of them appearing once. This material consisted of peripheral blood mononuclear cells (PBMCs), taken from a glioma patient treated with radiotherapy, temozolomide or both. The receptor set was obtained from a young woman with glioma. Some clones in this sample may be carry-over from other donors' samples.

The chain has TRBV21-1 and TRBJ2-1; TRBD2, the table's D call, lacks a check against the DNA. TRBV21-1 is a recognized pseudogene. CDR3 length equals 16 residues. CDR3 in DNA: TGTGCCAGCAGCAAACATCTAGCGGGAGGCTACAATGAGCAGTTCTTC. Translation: CASSKHLAGGYNEQFF.

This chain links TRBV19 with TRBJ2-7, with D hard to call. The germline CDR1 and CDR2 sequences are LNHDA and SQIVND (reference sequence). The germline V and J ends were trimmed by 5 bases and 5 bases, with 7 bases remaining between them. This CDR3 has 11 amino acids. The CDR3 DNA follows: TGTGCCAGTAGTTGGGGTCACGAGCAGTACTTC. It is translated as CASSWGHEQYF.

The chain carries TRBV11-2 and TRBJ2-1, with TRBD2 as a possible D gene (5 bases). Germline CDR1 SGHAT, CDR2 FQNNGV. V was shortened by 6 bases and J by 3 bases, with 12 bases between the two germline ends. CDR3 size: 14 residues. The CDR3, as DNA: TGTGCCAGCAGGGTTCTGGGGAGCTACAATGAGCAGTTCTTC. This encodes CASRVLGSYNEQFF. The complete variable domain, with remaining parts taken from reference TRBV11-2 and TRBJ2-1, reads EAGVAQSPRYKIIEKRQSVAFWCNPISGHATLYWYQQILGQGPKLLIQFQNNGVVDDSQLPKDRFSAERLKGVDSTLKIQPAKLEDSAVYLCASRVLGSYNEQFFGPGTRLTVL.

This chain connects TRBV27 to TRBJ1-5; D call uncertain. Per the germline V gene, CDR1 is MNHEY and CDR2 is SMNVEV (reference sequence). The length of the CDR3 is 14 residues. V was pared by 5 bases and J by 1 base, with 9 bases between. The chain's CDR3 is CASSAYRSNQPQHF. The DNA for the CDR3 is TGTGCCAGCAGTGCCTACAGAAGCAATCAGCCCCAGCATTTT.

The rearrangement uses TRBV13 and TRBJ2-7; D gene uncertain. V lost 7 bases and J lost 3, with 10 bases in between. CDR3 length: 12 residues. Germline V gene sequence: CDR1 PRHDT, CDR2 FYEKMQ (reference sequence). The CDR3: CASMRSGYEQYF. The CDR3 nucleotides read TGTGCCAGCATGAGGTCTGGCTACGAGCAGTACTTC.

CDR3 sequence (DNA): TGTGCCAGTAGTATGCGGGGGACAGGGGGTTTGAGAGGCTACACCTTC. It yields the protein CASSMRGTGGLRGYTF. This chain links TRBV19 with TRBJ1-2, with 11 bases identical to TRBD1. V dropped 3 bases and J dropped 8; count of bases not matched to a gene: 11. CDR3 length: 16 residues. The germline V gene encodes CDR1 LNHDA and CDR2 SQIVND (reference sequence).

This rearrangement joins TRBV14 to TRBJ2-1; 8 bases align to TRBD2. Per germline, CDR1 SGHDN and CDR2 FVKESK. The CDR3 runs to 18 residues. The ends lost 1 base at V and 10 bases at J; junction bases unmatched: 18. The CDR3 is CASSQGPLTREGLAEQFF. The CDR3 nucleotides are TGTGCCAGCAGCCAAGGACCGTTGACCCGGGAGGGCCTCGCGGAGCAGTTCTTC. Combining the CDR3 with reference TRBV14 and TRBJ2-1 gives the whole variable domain EAGVTQFPSHSVIEKGQTVTLRCDPISGHDNLYWYRRVMGKEIKFLLHFVKESKQDESGMPNNRFLAERTGGTYSTLKVQPAELEDSGVYFCASSQGPLTREGLAEQFFGPGTRLTVL.

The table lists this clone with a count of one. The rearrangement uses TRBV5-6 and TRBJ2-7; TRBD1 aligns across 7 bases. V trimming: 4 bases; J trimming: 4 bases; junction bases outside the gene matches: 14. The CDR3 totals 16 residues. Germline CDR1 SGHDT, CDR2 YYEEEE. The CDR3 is CASSPRQGLDAYEQYF. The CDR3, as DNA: TGTGCCAGCAGCCCTCGACAGGGCTTGGATGCATACGAGCAGTACTTC.

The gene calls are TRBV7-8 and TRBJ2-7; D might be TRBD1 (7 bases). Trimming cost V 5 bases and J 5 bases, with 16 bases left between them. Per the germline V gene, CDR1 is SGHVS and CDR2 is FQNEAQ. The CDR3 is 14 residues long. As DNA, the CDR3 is TGTGCCAGCAGCCCGGCAGGCAGGGGGGACGAGCAGTACTTC. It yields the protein CASSPAGRGDEQYF.

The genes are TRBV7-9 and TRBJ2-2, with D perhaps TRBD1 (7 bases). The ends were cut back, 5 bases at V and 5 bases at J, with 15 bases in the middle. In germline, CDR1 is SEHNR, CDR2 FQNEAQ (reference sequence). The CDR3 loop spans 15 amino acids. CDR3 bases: TGTGCCAGCAGCCACCCACAGGGGAGGACCGGGGAGCTGTTTTTT. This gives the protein CASSHPQGRTGELFF.

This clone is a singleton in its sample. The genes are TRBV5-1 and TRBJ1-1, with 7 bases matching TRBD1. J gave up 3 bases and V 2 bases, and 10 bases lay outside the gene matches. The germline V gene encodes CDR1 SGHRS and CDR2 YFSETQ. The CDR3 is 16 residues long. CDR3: CASSFPGPTGDTEAFF. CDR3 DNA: TGCGCCAGCAGCTTCCCCGGGCCCACAGGGGACACTGAAGCTTTCTTT.

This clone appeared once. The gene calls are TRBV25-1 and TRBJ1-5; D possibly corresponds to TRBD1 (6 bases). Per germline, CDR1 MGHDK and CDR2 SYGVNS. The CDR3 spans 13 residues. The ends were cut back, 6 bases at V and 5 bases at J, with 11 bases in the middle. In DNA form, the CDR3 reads TGTGCCAGCAGGGGGGGGGCGGATCAGCCCCAGCATTTT. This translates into CASRGGADQPQHF.

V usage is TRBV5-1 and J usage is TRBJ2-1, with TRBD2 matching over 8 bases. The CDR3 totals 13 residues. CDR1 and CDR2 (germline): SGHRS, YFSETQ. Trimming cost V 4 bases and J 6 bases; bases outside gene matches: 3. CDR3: CASSPRGVNEQFF. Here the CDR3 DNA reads TGCGCCAGCAGCCCGCGGGGGGTCAATGAGCAGTTCTTC.

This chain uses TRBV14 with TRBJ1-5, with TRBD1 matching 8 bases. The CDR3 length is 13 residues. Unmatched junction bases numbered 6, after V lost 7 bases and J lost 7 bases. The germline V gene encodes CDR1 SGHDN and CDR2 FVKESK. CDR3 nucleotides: TGTGCCAGCAACCAGGGGGCCGGGCAGCCCCAGCATTTT. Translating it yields CASNQGAGQPQHF.

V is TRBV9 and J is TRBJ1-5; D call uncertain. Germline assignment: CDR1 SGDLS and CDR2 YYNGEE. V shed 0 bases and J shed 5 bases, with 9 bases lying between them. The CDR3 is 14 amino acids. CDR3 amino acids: CASSVEPGDQPQHF. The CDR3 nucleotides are TGTGCCAGCAGCGTAGAACCAGGAGATCAGCCCCAGCATTTT.

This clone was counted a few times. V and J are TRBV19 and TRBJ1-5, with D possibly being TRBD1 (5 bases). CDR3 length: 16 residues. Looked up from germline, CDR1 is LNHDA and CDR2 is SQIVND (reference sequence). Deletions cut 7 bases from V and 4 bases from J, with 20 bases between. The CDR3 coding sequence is TGTGCCAGTATTACCAGGGCAGGGCCGTATAATCAGCCCCAGCATTTT. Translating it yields CASITRAGPYNQPQHF. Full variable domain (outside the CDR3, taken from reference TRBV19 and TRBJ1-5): DGGITQSPKYLFRKEGQNVTLSCEQNLNHDAMYWYRQDPGQGLRLIYYSQIVNDFQKGDIAEGYSVSREKKESFPLTVTSAQKNPTAFYLCASITRAGPYNQPQHFGDGTRLSIL.

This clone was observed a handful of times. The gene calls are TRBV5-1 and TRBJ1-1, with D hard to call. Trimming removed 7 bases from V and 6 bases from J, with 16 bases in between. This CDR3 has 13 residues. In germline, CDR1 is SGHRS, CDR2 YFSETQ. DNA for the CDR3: TGCGCCAGCGGTTACCGGGGTGGCCCTGAAGCTTTCTTT. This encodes CASGYRGGPEAFF.

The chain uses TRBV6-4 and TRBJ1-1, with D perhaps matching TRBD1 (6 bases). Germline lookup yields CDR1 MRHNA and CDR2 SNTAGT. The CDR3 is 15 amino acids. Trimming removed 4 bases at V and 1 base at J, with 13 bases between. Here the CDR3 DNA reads TGTGCCAGCAGTGCTGGACAGAACCAGAACACTGAAGCTTTCTTT. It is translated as CASSAGQNQNTEAFF.

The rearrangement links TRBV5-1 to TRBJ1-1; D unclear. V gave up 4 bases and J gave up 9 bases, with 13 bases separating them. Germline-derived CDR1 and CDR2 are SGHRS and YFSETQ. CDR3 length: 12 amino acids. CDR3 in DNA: TGCGCCAGCAGCCTAGACTCAATTCAAGCTTTCTTT. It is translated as CASSLDSIQAFF.

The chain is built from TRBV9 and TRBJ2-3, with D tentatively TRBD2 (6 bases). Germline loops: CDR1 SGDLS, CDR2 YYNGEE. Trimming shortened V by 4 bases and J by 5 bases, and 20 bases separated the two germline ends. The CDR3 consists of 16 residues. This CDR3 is CASSPSGQGRGDTQYF. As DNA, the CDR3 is TGTGCCAGCAGCCCCAGCGGGCAGGGCCGGGGAGATACGCAGTATTTT.

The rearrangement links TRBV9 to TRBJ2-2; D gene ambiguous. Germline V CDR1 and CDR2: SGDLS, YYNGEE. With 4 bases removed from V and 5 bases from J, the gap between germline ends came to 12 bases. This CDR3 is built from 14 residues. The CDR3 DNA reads TGTGCCAGCAGCCCGGACGGAGCGACCGGGGAGCTGTTTTTT. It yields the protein CASSPDGATGELFF.

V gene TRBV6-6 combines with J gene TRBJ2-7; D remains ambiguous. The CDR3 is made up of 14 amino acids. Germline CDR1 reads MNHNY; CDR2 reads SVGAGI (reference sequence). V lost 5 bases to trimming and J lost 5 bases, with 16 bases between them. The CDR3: CASSTSSSSHEQYF. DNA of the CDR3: TGTGCCAGCAGTACCTCTAGTTCTTCCCACGAGCAGTACTTC.

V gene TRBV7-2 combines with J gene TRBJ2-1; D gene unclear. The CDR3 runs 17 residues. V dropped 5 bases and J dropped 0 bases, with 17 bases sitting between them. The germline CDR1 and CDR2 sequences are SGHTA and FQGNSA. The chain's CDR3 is CASSLLRGWGSYNEQFF. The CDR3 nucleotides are TGTGCCAGCAGCCTCCTACGCGGATGGGGCTCCTACAATGAGCAGTTCTTC.

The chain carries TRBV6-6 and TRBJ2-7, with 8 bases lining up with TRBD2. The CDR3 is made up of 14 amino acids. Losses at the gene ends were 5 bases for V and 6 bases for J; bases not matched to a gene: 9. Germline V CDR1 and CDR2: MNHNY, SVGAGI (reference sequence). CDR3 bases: TGTGCCAGCAGTCTTCCGGGACTAGAAGGCGAGCAGTACTTC. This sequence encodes CASSLPGLEGEQYF.

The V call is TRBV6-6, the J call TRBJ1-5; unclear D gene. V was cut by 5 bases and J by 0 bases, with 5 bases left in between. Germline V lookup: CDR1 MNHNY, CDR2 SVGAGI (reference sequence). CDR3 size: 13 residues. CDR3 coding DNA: TGTGCCAGCAGTACCAATAGCAATCAGCCCCAGCATTTT. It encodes CASSTNSNQPQHF.

CDR3 protein: CASSLGWVGNQPQHF. The CDR3, as DNA: TGTGCCAGCAGCTTAGGTTGGGTAGGGAATCAGCCCCAGCATTTT. This chain uses TRBV7-7 with TRBJ1-5; no definite D call. Germline values: CDR1 SSHAT, CDR2 FNYEAQ (reference sequence). V shed 1 base and J shed 4 bases, with 11 bases lying between them. The CDR3 is made up of 15 amino acids.

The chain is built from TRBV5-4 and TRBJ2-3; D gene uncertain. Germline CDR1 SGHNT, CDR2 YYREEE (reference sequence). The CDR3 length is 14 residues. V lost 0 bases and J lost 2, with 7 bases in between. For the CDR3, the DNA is TGTGCCAGCAGCTTGGCGTGGAACACAGATACGCAGTATTTT. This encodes CASSLAWNTDTQYF.